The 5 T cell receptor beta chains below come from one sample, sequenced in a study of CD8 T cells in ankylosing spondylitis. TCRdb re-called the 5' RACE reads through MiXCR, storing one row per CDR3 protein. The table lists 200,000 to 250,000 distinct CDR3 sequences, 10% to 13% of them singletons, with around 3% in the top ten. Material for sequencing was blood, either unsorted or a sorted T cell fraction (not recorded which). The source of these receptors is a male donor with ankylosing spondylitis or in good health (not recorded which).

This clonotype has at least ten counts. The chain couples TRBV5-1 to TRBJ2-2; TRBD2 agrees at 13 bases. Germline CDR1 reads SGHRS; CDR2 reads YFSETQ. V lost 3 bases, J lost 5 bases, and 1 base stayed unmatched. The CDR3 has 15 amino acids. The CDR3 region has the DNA TGCGCCAGCAGCTGGGGACTAGCGGGGACCGGGGAGCTGTTTTTT. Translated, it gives CASSWGLAGTGELFF.

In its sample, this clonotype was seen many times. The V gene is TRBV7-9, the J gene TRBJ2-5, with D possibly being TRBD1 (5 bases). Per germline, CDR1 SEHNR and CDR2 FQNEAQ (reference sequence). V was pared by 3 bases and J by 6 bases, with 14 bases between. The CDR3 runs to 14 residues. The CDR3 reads CASSLVMVGQTQYF. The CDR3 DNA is TGTGCCAGCAGCTTGGTAATGGTGGGGCAGACCCAGTACTTC.

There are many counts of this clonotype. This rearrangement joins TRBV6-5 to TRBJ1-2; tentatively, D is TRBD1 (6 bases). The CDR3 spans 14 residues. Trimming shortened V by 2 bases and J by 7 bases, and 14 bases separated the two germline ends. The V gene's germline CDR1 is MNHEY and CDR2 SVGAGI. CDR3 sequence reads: CASSYGGGAGGYTF. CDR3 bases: TGTGCCAGCAGTTACGGAGGGGGGGCGGGTGGCTACACCTTC.

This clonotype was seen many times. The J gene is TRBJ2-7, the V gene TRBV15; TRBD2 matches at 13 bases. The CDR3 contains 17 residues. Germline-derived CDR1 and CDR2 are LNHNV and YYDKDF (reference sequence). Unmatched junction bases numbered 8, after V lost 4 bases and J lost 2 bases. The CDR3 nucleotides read TGTGCCACCAGCACGACGGGACTAGCGGGACTTGCCTACGAGCAGTACTTC. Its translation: CATSTTGLAGLAYEQYF.

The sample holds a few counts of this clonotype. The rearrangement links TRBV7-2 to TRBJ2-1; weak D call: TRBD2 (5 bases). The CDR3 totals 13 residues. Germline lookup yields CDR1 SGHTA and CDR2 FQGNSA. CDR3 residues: CVARGQAYNEQFF. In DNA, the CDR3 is TGTGTAGCCAGAGGGCAGGCCTACAATGAGCAGTTCTTC.